This record concerns one TCR beta chain sequence. Trimming removed 3 bases from V and 0 bases from J, with 15 bases in between. Germline V gene sequence: CDR1 LGHDT, CDR2 YNNKEL (reference sequence). The CDR3 sequence is 17 residues long. This sample was included in a study of blood T cells in healthy people across ages. Next came a second PCR, run for roughly 6 to 11 cycles, which used a sample-barcoded 5' primer along with a J-beta primer mix. TCRdb itself ran the 5' RACE reads through MiXCR, one entry per CDR3 protein. This sample has about 1.4 million distinct CDR3 sequences; roughly 60% occur once, and the top ten carry 6.7%.

This TCR was sampled from a man between 18 and 29 years old in good health. V usage is TRBV3-1 and J usage is TRBJ2-1, with D perhaps TRBD1 (6 bases). Sequences were obtained from blood. The CDR3 region is CASSQHPGQSSYNEQFF. DNA of the CDR3: TGTGCCAGCAGCCAGCACCCGGGACAAAGCTCCTACAATGAGCAGTTCTTC.